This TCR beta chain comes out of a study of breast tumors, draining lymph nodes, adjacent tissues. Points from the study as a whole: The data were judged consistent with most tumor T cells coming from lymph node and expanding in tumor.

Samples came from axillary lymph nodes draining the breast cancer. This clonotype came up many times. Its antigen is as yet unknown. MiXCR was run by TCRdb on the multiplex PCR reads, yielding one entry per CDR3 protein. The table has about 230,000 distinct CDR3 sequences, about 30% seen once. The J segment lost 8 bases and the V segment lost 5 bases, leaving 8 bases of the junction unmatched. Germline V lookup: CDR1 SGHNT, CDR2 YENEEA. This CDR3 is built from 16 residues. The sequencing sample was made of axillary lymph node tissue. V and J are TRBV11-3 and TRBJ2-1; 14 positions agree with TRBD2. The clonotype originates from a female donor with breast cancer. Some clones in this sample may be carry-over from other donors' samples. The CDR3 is CASSPGTSGSRDEQFF. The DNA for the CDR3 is TGTGCCAGCAGCCCGGGGACTAGCGGGAGTAGGGATGAGCAGTTCTTC.